This entry describes one T cell receptor beta chain. Data came from immunoSEQ multiplex PCR; TCRdb stores just in-frame clones and leaves some out. Of 7,400 or so clones in the sample, 70% to 90% were seen once. CDR1 is SNHLY, CDR2 FYNNEI, per germline. CDR3 size: 16 residues. V lost 6 bases and J lost 5, with 22 bases in between. This record belongs to a study of immune evolution from preneoplasia to lung adenocarcinoma. Patients had resection in Japan or China between about 2013 and 2017. Sample: FFPE adjacent normal lung tissue. The sequence derives from a person between 65 and 79 years old with lung adenocarcinoma. The chain has TRBV2 and TRBJ2-5, with D perhaps TRBD1 or TRBD2 (7 bases each). In DNA form, the CDR3 reads TGTGCCAGCAGCCCGGTCAGGGGGGGAGCCGGGGAGACCCAGTACTTC. Its protein is CASSPVRGGAGETQYF.